This T cell receptor beta chain was recovered during a study of cytomegalovirus exposure and HLA in healthy donors. The CDR3 consists of 15 residues. CDR1 and CDR2 (germline): MNHNY, SVGAGI (reference sequence). V was clipped by 6 bases and J by 2 bases; unmatched bases: 9. 60 Vbeta and 13 Jbeta primers were used in PCR. Original methodology: Later analysis identified some 88 million unique TCR beta chains, roughly 11 million shared. The protocol was immunoSEQ multiplex PCR, while the TCRdb copy is restricted to in-frame clones and leaves out a portion. V, J and clone size are taken as reported in that table, and D and trimming were inferred from the DNA itself. The sample has about 140,000 clones; roughly four fifths are singletons.

The V call is TRBV6-6, the J call TRBJ1-2, with 7 bases matching TRBD1. The sample comprised PBMCs. This TCR was recovered from a man between 18 and 35 years old in good health and CMV-seropositive. CDR3 nucleotides: TGTGCCAGCAGATTGGTACAGGGGATCAACTATGGCTACACCTTC. Amino acids: CASRLVQGINYGYTF.